This TCR beta chain was identified during a study of patients and donors after allogeneic stem cell transplantation. As concerns this clonotype: An end of the junction differs from the germline gene, which may be a read error.

The V gene's germline CDR1 is MGHRA and CDR2 YSYEKL. The CDR3 is made up of 13 amino acids. TCRdb redid the calling of the RT-PCR reads with MiXCR, one entry per CDR3 protein. The sample yields hundreds of thousands of distinct CDR3 sequences, 16% seen once. V gene TRBV4-1 combines with J gene TRBJ1-1; TRBD1 aligns across 7 bases. Sequencing used blood, either unsorted or a sorted T cell fraction (not recorded which). The origin of this receptor is a human donor who was either an allogeneic HSCT recipient or a stem cell or donor lymphocyte infusion donor (not recorded which). It is not recorded whose cells these are; they may come from a transplant donor. DNA for the CDR3: TGCGCCAGCAGGCCACAGGGGAACGCTGAAGCTTTCTTT. It yields the protein CASRPQGNAEAFF.